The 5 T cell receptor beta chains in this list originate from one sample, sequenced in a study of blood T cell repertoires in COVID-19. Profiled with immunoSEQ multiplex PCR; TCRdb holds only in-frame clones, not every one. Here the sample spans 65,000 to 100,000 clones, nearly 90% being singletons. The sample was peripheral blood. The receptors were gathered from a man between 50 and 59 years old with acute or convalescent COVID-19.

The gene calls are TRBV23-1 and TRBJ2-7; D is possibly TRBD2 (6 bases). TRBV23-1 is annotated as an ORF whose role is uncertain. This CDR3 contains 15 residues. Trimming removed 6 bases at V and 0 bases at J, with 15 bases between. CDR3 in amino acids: CASSPLGGCSYEQYV. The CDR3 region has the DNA TGCGCCAGCAGCCCTCTGGGGGGTTGCTCCTACGAGCAGTACGTC.

DNA for the CDR3: TGTGCCAGCAGCCGTCCCGGGACAGGGGTTCCCGGGGAGCTGTTTTTT. Residues: CASSRPGTGVPGELFF. The rearrangement links TRBV7-3 to TRBJ2-2; 10 positions agree with TRBD1. Germline loops: CDR1 SGHTA, CDR2 FQGTGA. CDR3 size: 16 residues. The junction had 9 bases not matched to a gene; V was cut back by 5 bases and J by 6 bases.

The CDR3 spells CATGGTVLGTDTQYF. Written as DNA, the CDR3 is TGTGCCACCGGGGGAACGGTGCTCGGGACAGATACGCAGTATTTT. The chain is built from TRBV2 and TRBJ2-3; perhaps TRBD2 as D (6 bases). This CDR3 has 15 amino acids. Germline V gene sequence: CDR1 SNHLY, CDR2 FYNNEI. With 10 bases removed from V and 3 bases from J, the gap between germline ends came to 20 bases.

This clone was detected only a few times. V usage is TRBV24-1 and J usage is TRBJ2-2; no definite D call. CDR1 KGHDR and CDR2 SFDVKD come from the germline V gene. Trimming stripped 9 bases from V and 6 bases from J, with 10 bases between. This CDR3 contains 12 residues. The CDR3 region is CATVSPAGELFF. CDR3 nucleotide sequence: TGTGCCACCGTTTCTCCGGCCGGGGAGCTGTTTTTT.

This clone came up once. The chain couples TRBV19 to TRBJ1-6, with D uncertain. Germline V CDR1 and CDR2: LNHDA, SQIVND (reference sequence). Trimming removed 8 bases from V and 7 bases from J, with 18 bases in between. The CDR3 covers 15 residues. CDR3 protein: CASHDYGVSNSPLHF. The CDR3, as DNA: TGTGCCAGTCATGACTACGGGGTTTCGAATTCACCCCTCCACTTT. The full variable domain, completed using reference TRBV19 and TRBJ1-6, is DGGITQSPKYLFRKEGQNVTLSCEQNLNHDAMYWYRQDPGQGLRLIYYSQIVNDFQKGDIAEGYSVSREKKESFPLTVTSAQKNPTAFYLCASHDYGVSNSPLHFGNGTRLTVT.